What follows describes a single T cell receptor (beta chain). This record comes from a study of Graves' ophthalmopathy and Graves' hyperthyroidism. Across the study: Prior to any treatment, peripheral blood was collected at the time of initial diagnosis.

V lost 11 bases, J lost 9 bases, and 20 bases lay in between. This CDR3 is built from 14 residues. CDR1 is MNHNS, CDR2 SASEGT, per germline. Stable hyperthyroidism denotes an absence of ophthalmopathy throughout 18 months of follow-up. If patients had other autoimmune diseases, uncontrolled infections, pregnancy or lactation, they were excluded. Clinicians diagnosed using symptoms, serum thyroxine, TRAb, thyroid ultrasound and orbital computed tomography. RNA served as the template for amplifying TCR beta CDR3 regions. HTBI-primed RT-PCR formed the first round, and a multiplex PCR formed the second. TCRdb itself ran the multiplex PCR reads through MiXCR, one entry per CDR3 protein. Among hundreds of thousands of distinct CDR3 sequences, around 21% were seen once, and the ten largest hold 3%.

J is TRBJ1-6 and V is TRBV6-1; no definite D call. This TCR derives from a woman younger than 30 with stable Graves' hyperthyroidism. The sequencing input was peripheral blood. The CDR3: CASRIQVPVSPLHF. The CDR3 coding sequence is TGTGCCTCCCGGATCCAGGTACCGGTTTCACCCCTCCACTTT.